The 21 T cell receptor beta chains listed next were all sequenced from one sample in a study of response to subunit inactivated influenza vaccine (dated by TCRdb to 2016 to 2018). The library was built by means of RT-PCR. Sequencer: Illumina HiSeq 2500. TCRdb trimmed public reads at Q25 via fastp, called clones via MiXCR and kept in-frame beta chains. Records with the same CDR3 protein are collapsed into one entry carrying the most frequent genes and DNA. A total of 860,000 or so distinct CDR3 sequences appear in this sample, 21% of them only once. Roughly a tenth of the sample is held by the ten biggest clonotypes. The sample was PBMCs from blood, taken 4 to 6 days after vaccination. The receptors stem from a man in his forties or fifties who received an inactivated influenza vaccine. Donor details come from another sample of the same person, matched by shared clones.

This clonotype showed up many times. The chain carries TRBV9 and TRBJ2-7; maybe TRBD1 (6 bases). This CDR3 is built from 15 residues. Per the germline V gene, CDR1 is SGDLS and CDR2 is YYNGEE. V lost 4 bases and J lost 3, with 17 bases in between. This chain's CDR3 is CASSSTGTPFYEQYF. CDR3 nucleotide sequence: TGTGCCAGCAGCTCCACCGGGACACCTTTCTACGAGCAGTACTTC. The whole variable domain, remainder taken from reference TRBV9 and TRBJ2-7, is DSGVTQTPKHLITATGQRVTLRCSPRSGDLSVYWYQQSLDQGLQFLIQYYNGEERAKGNILERFSAQQFPDLHSELNLSSLELGDSALYFCASSSTGTPFYEQYFGPGTRLTVT.

The chain recombines TRBV11-2 with TRBJ2-6; TRBD2 matches 12 bases. V gave up 3 bases and J gave up 4 bases; unmatched junction bases: 7. The germline V gene has CDR1 SGHAT and CDR2 FQNNGV. CDR3 size: 18 residues. The CDR3 loop reads CASSLVLAGGFGANVLTF. The CDR3 region has the DNA TGTGCCAGCAGCTTGGTTCTAGCGGGAGGGTTCGGGGCCAACGTCCTGACTTTC. The full variable domain, in which reference TRBV11-2 and TRBJ2-6 provide the parts outside the CDR3, is EAGVAQSPRYKIIEKRQSVAFWCNPISGHATLYWYQQILGQGPKLLIQFQNNGVVDDSQLPKDRFSAERLKGVDSTLKIQPAKLEDSAVYLCASSLVLAGGFGANVLTFGAGSRLTVL.

This chain connects TRBV12-3 or TRBV12-4 to TRBJ2-3; the match to TRBD2 covers 10 bases. With 7 bases clipped from V and 8 bases from J, the junction kept 6 bases outside the gene matches. The CDR3 sequence is 13 residues long. The DNA for the CDR3 is TGTGCCAGCACCCTAGCGGGGGAGGGTACGCAGTATTTT. This translates into CASTLAGEGTQYF.

The V call is TRBV5-1, the J call TRBJ2-1; D remains unclear. The CDR3 contains 15 residues. Trimming left V 0 bases short and J 7 bases short, with 14 bases between. Looked up from germline, CDR1 is SGHRS and CDR2 is YFSETQ. The CDR3 is CASSLGKGALNEQFF. The CDR3 DNA reads TGCGCCAGCAGCTTGGGAAAGGGCGCCTTAAATGAGCAGTTCTTC.

This clonotype has only one observation. V and J are TRBV5-1 and TRBJ2-3, with 16 bases lining up with TRBD2. Unmatched junction bases numbered 9, after V lost 3 bases and J lost 5 bases. Germline values: CDR1 SGHRS, CDR2 YFSETQ. The CDR3 extends over 18 amino acids. The CDR3 loop is CASSSPGTSGGAEDTQYF. Written as DNA, the CDR3 is TGCGCCAGCAGCTCCCCCGGGACTAGCGGGGGGGCCGAAGATACGCAGTATTTT. The whole variable domain, filled in from reference TRBV5-1 and TRBJ2-3, reads KAGVTQTPRYLIKTRGQQVTLSCSPISGHRSVSWYQQTPGQGLQFLFEYFSETQRNKGNFPGRFSGRQFSNSRSEMNVSTLELGDSALYLCASSSPGTSGGAEDTQYFGPGTRLTVL.

J is TRBJ2-7 and V is TRBV20-1; 7 bases align to TRBD1. This CDR3 is built from 15 residues. The V gene's germline CDR1 is DFQATT and CDR2 SNEGSKA (reference sequence). Trimming took 3 bases from V and 3 from J; bases not matched to a gene: 11. The CDR3 coding sequence is TGCAGTGCTAGGACCCCACAGGGGTATGGCTACGAGCAGTACTTC. Translating gives CSARTPQGYGYEQYF.

This chain connects TRBV28 to TRBJ2-3; tentative D call: TRBD2 (6 bases). Between the trimmed V and J ends, which lost 2 bases and 3 bases, there was a span of 12 bases. Looked up from germline, CDR1 is MDHEN and CDR2 is SYDVKM. CDR3 length: 15 amino acids. Here the CDR3 reads CASSLPGVETDTQYF. The CDR3 bases are TGTGCCAGCAGTTTACCGGGAGTTGAAACAGATACGCAGTATTTT.

V gene TRBV5-1 combines with J gene TRBJ2-7; TRBD1 aligns across 9 bases. This CDR3 has 17 residues. Trimming cost V 1 base and J 9 bases; bases outside gene matches: 17. Germline V gene sequence: CDR1 SGHRS, CDR2 YFSETQ. CDR3 in amino acids: CASSLLTGTGNERRQYF. CDR3 DNA: TGCGCCAGCAGCTTGCTTACCGGGACAGGGAATGAACGGCGGCAGTACTTC.

This clonotype has more than one count but fewer than ten. The rearrangement uses TRBV29-1 and TRBJ2-6; D might be TRBD1 (6 bases). CDR1 and CDR2 (germline): SQVTM, ANQGSEA. V was shortened by 6 bases and J by 1 base, with 10 bases between the two germline ends. This CDR3 spans 14 amino acids. Here the CDR3 reads CSVSGESGANVLTF. The CDR3 DNA follows: TGCAGCGTCTCAGGGGAATCTGGGGCCAACGTCCTGACTTTC.

The sample holds many counts of this clonotype. This rearrangement joins TRBV15 to TRBJ1-2, with D unresolved. The CDR3 extends over 13 amino acids. From germline, CDR1 is LNHNV and CDR2 YYDKDF (reference sequence). Trimming took off 0 bases at V and 7 bases at J, with 9 bases between the two ends. The CDR3 DNA follows: TGTGCCACCAGCAGAGATCGGCTGGGTGGCTACACCTTC. Translation gives CATSRDRLGGYTF.

The rearrangement uses TRBV20-1 and TRBJ2-3; TRBD2 matches at 11 bases. Unmatched junction bases numbered 5, after V lost 4 bases and J lost 2 bases. Looked up from germline, CDR1 is DFQATT and CDR2 is SNEGSKA (reference sequence). The CDR3 loop spans 15 amino acids. CDR3 sequence reads: CSAILAGGYTDTQYF. CDR3 DNA sequence: TGCAGTGCTATTCTAGCGGGGGGTTACACAGATACGCAGTATTTT.

The chain recombines TRBV20-1 with TRBJ2-1; 11 nucleotides agree with TRBD2. J was trimmed by 9 bases and V by 4 bases; bases with no gene match: 20. The V gene's germline CDR1 is DFQATT and CDR2 SNEGSKA (reference sequence). The CDR3 consists of 18 residues. The CDR3 DNA sequence: TGCAGTGCTATCTCCTCCAAAGGACTAGCGGGCCCCTGGGGTGAGCAGTTCTTC. It yields the protein CSAISSKGLAGPWGEQFF.

This clonotype has more than one count but fewer than ten. V and J are TRBV29-1 and TRBJ1-1; D perhaps matches TRBD1 (5 bases). V dropped 7 bases and J dropped 0 bases, with 12 bases sitting between them. Germline values: CDR1 SQVTM, CDR2 ANQGSEA. The CDR3 spans 13 residues. The chain's CDR3 is CSGCVQVNTEAFF. The CDR3 bases are TGCAGCGGCTGCGTACAGGTGAACACTGAAGCTTTCTTT. The entire variable domain, with the rest obtained from reference TRBV29-1 and TRBJ1-1, is as follows: SAVISQKPSRDICQRGTSLTIQCQVDSQVTMMFWYRQQPGQSLTLIATANQGSEATYESGFVIDKFPISRPNLTFSTLTVSNMSPEDSSIYLCSGCVQVNTEAFFGQGTRLTVV.

The V call is TRBV11-2, the J call TRBJ2-1; D perhaps matches TRBD2 (6 bases). The germline V gene has CDR1 SGHAT and CDR2 FQNNGV. This CDR3 contains 18 residues. V was cut by 2 bases and J by 5 bases, with 22 bases left in between. CDR3 residues: CASSLLDWELAWDNEQFF. The CDR3 region has the DNA TGTGCCAGCAGCTTACTGGACTGGGAACTAGCCTGGGACAATGAGCAGTTCTTC.

This rearrangement joins TRBV7-6 to TRBJ2-1; 12 bases map to TRBD2. CDR3 length equals 15 residues. CDR1 and CDR2 (germline): SGHVS, FNYEAQ. Germline trimming cut 5 bases from V and 5 bases from J; bases unmatched to any gene: 4. The CDR3 coding sequence is TGTGCCAGCAGCAGCTGGACTAGCGGGAACAATGAGCAGTTCTTC. Amino acids: CASSSWTSGNNEQFF.

The table lists this clonotype with a few counts. The genes are TRBV20-1 and TRBJ2-5, with 8 bases matching TRBD2. Trimming cost V 6 bases and J 4 bases; bases outside gene matches: 16. Germline CDR1 and CDR2: DFQATT and SNEGSKA (reference sequence). This CDR3 has 16 residues. The CDR3 sequence: CSAETHPREGRETQYF. The CDR3 nucleotides are TGCAGTGCGGAAACTCACCCCCGGGAGGGCCGAGAGACCCAGTACTTC.

The V gene is TRBV28, the J gene TRBJ2-7, with D unclear. Trimming shortened V by 4 bases and J by 2 bases, and 9 bases separated the two germline ends. Germline CDR1 reads MDHEN; CDR2 reads SYDVKM. The CDR3 consists of 13 residues. DNA for the CDR3: TGTGCCAGCAGTTCCCAAATAACCTACGAGCAGTACTTC. Its protein is CASSSQITYEQYF. Full variable domain (remainder filled in from reference TRBV28 and TRBJ2-7): DVKVTQSSRYLVKRTGEKVFLECVQDMDHENMFWYRQDPGLGLRLIYFSYDVKMKEKGDIPEGYSVSREKKERFSLILESASTNQTSMYLCASSSQITYEQYFGPGTRLTVT.

This clonotype was counted ten times or more. This chain connects TRBV7-3 to TRBJ2-1, with 10 bases lining up with TRBD2. The CDR3 totals 16 residues. The V and J ends lost 2 bases and 8 bases, in that order; junction bases with no gene match: 9. Germline assignment: CDR1 SGHTA and CDR2 FQGTGA. CDR3: CASSLWASGSADEQFF. CDR3 nucleotide sequence: TGTGCCAGCAGCTTATGGGCTAGCGGGAGTGCGGATGAGCAGTTCTTC.

This clonotype was counted at least ten times. The rearrangement uses TRBV12-3 or TRBV12-4 and TRBJ2-4, with 9 nucleotides matching TRBD1. This CDR3 region has 14 residues. Trimming took 6 bases from V and 8 from J; bases not matched to a gene: 8. The chain's CDR3 is CASSNRGLGDIQYF. The CDR3 coding sequence is TGTGCCAGCAGCAACAGGGGGCTAGGGGACATTCAGTACTTC.

The rearrangement joins TRBV9 to TRBJ2-3; TRBD2 aligns across 8 bases. Germline values: CDR1 SGDLS, CDR2 YYNGEE. J lost 0 bases, V lost 3 bases, and 3 bases had no gene match. The CDR3 has 15 amino acids. CDR3 sequence: CASSASGLSTDTQYF. Here the CDR3 DNA reads TGTGCCAGCAGCGCTAGCGGGCTGAGCACAGATACGCAGTATTTT.

The CDR3 sequence is CASSVEASRYEQYF. The CDR3 nucleotides are TGTGCCAGCAGCGTAGAAGCGAGTAGGTACGAGCAGTACTTC. This chain joins TRBV9 and TRBJ2-7; D gene uncertain. The V end lost 0 bases, the J end lost 4 bases, and 11 bases lay between the germline ends. This CDR3 comprises 14 residues. Looked up from germline, CDR1 is SGDLS and CDR2 is YYNGEE.